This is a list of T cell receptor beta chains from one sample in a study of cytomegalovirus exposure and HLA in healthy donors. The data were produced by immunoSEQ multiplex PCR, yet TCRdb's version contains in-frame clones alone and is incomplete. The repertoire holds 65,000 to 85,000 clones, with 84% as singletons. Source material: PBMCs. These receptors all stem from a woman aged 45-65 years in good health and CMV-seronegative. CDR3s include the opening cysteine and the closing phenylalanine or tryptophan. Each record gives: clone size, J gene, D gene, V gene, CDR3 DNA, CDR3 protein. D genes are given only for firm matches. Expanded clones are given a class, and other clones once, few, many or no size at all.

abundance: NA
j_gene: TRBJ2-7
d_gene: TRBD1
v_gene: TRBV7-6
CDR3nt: TGTGCCAGCAGCTCCGCCGGGACAGACTCCTACGAGCAGTACTTC
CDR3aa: CASSSAGTDSYEQYF

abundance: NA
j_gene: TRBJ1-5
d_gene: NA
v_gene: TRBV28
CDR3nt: TGTGCCAGCAGTTTAGGGGGGGCATATAGCAATCAGCCCCAGCATTTT
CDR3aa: CASSLGGAYSNQPQHF

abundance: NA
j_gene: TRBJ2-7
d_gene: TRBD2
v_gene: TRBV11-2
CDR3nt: TGTGCCAGCAGCTACCCCCGAGCGGGAGGGACCCACGAGCAGTACTTC
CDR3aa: CASSYPRAGGTHEQYF

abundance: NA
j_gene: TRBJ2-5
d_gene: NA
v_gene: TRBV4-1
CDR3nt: TGCGCCAGCAGCCACGAGGACGGGGTAAGGGCCCAGTACTTC
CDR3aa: CASSHEDGVRAQYF

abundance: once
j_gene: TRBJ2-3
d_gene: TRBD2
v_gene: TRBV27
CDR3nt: TGTGCCAGCAGTGGACTAGGTCGACCGCAAGATACGCAGTATTTT
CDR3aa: CASSGLGRPQDTQYF

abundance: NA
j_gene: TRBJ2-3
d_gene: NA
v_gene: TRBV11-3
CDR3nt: TGTGCCAGCAGCCTACGCACAGATACGCAGTATTTT
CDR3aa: CASSLRTDTQYF

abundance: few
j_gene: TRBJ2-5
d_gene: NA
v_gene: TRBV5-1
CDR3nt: TGCGCCAGCAGCTTGGGAGTAGCAGGGCAAGAGACCCAGTACTTC
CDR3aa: CASSLGVAGQETQYF

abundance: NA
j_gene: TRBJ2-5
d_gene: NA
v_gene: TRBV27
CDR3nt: TGTGCCAGCAGTTCGGGGGACCATGTCAGTACCCAGTACTTC
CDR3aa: CASSSGDHVSTQYF

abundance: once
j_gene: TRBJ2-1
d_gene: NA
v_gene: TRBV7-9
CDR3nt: TGTGCCAGCAGCTCTAAGCCGGGAGCTTTCAATGAGCAGTTCTTC
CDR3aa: CASSSKPGAFNEQFF

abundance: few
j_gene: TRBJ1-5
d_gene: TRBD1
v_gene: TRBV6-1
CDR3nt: TGTGCCAGCAGTGAAGGTACAGGGGGTAGTCAGCCCCAGCATTTT
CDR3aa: CASSEGTGGSQPQHF

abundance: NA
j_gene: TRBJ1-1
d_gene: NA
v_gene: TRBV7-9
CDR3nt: TGTGCCAGCAGCTTAGAGTCCAGTGAAGCTTTCTTT
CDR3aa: CASSLESSEAFF

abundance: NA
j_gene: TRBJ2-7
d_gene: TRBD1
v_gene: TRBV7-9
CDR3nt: TGTTCCAGCAGCTTAGCGGGACAGGGGCTACGATCCTACGAGCAGTACTTC
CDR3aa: CSSSLAGQGLRSYEQYF